The 3 T cell receptor beta chains given below trace back to one sample, sequenced in a study of shared clonotypes between healthy human individuals. Cells designated naive CD8 were CD45RO-negative and were positively selected for CCR7, with terminally differentiated effector memory CD45RA+ cells excluded. Assay used: immunoSEQ multiplex PCR; TCRdb lists only in-frame clones, some missing. Among roughly 850,000 clones listed, 95% to 97% were seen once. Sequencing was carried out using naive CD8+ T cells sorted from blood. These receptors all come from a man under 40 in good health.

The V and J genes are TRBV7-6 and TRBJ2-3, with TRBD1 matching 8 bases. V shed 2 bases, J shed 0 bases, and the junction held 1 base outside the gene matches. The CDR3 totals 15 residues. CDR1 SGHVS and CDR2 FNYEAQ come from the germline V gene. The CDR3 is CASSLRTGSTDTQYF. As DNA, the CDR3 is TGTGCCAGCAGCTTACGGACAGGGAGCACAGATACGCAGTATTTT.

V gene TRBV29-1 combines with J gene TRBJ2-1; unclear D gene. Germline V CDR1 and CDR2: SQVTM, ANQGSEA. Trimming shortened V by 5 bases and J by 5 bases, and 13 bases separated the two germline ends. The CDR3 runs to 13 residues. Here the CDR3 reads CSVCRLVNNEQFF. The CDR3 coding sequence is TGCAGCGTTTGTCGTCTAGTGAACAATGAGCAGTTCTTC.

The chain couples TRBV9 to TRBJ2-7; D is possibly TRBD1 (6 bases). Trimming took off 0 bases at V and 4 bases at J, with 11 bases between the two ends. CDR1 is SGDLS and CDR2 is YYNGEE in the germline V gene. CDR3 length: 14 amino acids. The CDR3 region has the DNA TGTGCCAGCAGCGTAGCAGGGGCAGGGTACGAGCAGTACTTC. Translated, it gives CASSVAGAGYEQYF. Drawing the rest from reference TRBV9 and TRBJ2-7, the complete variable domain is DSGVTQTPKHLITATGQRVTLRCSPRSGDLSVYWYQQSLDQGLQFLIQYYNGEERAKGNILERFSAQQFPDLHSELNLSSLELGDSALYFCASSVAGAGYEQYFGPGTRLTVT.